The 5 T cell receptor beta chains below were found in one sample sequenced in a study of long-term antiretroviral therapy in people with HIV. immunoSEQ v3.0 was run at survey level. Profiling relied on immunoSEQ multiplex PCR, and the TCRdb table lists in-frame clones only, not all of them. Found here are roughly 44,000 clones, 90% to 95% of them singletons; the top ten hold less than 3%. Sequencing was performed on unsorted PBMCs, taken 3.7 years after starting antiretroviral therapy. The receptors stem from a woman between 45 and 60 years old with HIV.

This clone occurred once. This rearrangement joins TRBV21-1 to TRBJ2-1. TRBV21-1 corresponds to a pseudogene. This CDR3 is 19 amino acids long. The CDR3 coding sequence is TGTGCCAGCAGCAAAGCGCTATGGGATGGGACCGGGCCTACACGGGAGCAGTTCTTC. Amino acids: CASSKALWDGTGPTREQFF.

This chain uses TRBV7-3 with TRBJ2-5, with D perhaps TRBD1 or TRBD2 (6 bases each). The germline CDR1 and CDR2 sequences are SGHTA and FQGTGA. The CDR3 extends over 14 amino acids. Trimming took off 0 bases at V and 2 bases at J, with 7 bases between the two ends. CDR3 coding DNA: TGTGCCAGCAGCTTAACAGGGGGGCAAGAGACCCAGTACTTC. Amino acids: CASSLTGGQETQYF.

The chain recombines TRBV9 with TRBJ2-7; TRBD2 matches 13 bases. Germline V gene data show CDR1 as SGDLS and CDR2 as YYNGEE. This CDR3 has 18 residues. The V and J ends lost 2 bases and 2 bases, in that order; junction bases with no gene match: 10. Here the CDR3 DNA reads TGTGCCAGCAGCGTGGTTACGACTAGCGGGGGGCCCCCCTACGAGCAGTACTTC. This sequence encodes CASSVVTTSGGPPYEQYF.

This clone was seen just once. The gene calls are TRBV27 and TRBJ2-3; no definite D call. This CDR3 spans 15 amino acids. From germline, CDR1 is MNHEY and CDR2 SMNVEV (reference sequence). Trimming stripped 8 bases from V and 0 bases from J, with 15 bases between. The CDR3 loop is CASSPWRTSTDTQYF. For the CDR3, the DNA is TGTGCCAGCTCCCCCTGGCGAACTAGCACAGATACGCAGTATTTT.

The chain combines TRBV19 with TRBJ1-1; D not certain. Germline V CDR1 and CDR2: LNHDA, SQIVND (reference sequence). The CDR3 is 15 residues long. V lost 4 bases to trimming and J lost 1 base, with 13 bases between them. The CDR3 DNA reads TGTGCCAGTAGTACCCGACGGAGAGGGAACACTGAAGCTTTCTTT. Its translation is CASSTRRRGNTEAFF.